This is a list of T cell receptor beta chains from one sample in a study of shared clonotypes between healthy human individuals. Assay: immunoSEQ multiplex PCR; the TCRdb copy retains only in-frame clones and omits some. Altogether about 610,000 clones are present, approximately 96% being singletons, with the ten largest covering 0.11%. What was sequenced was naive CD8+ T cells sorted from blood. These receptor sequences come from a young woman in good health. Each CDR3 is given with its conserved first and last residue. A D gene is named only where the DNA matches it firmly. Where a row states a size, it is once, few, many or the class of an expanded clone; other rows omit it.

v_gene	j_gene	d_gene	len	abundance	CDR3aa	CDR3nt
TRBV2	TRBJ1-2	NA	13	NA	CASSEYGPGGYTF	TGTGCCAGCAGTGAGTACGGACCAGGCGGCTACACCTTC
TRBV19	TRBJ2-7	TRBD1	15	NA	CASSHGQGTGYEQYF	TGTGCCAGTAGTCACGGACAGGGGACTGGGTACGAGCAGTACTTC
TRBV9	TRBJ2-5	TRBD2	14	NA	CASSVEAGQETQYF	TGTGCCAGCAGCGTAGAAGCGGGGCAAGAGACCCAGTACTTC
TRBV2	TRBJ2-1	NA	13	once	CASTGTSYNEQFF	TGTGCCAGCACCGGGACTTCCTACAATGAGCAGTTCTTC
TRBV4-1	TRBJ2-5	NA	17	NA	CASSQEKGPGLQETQYF	TGCGCCAGCAGCCAAGAAAAGGGACCAGGTCTTCAAGAGACCCAGTACTTC
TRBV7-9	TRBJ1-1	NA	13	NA	CASSSDPNTEAFF	TGTGCCAGCAGCTCTGACCCAAACACTGAAGCTTTCTTT
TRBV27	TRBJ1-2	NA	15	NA	CASSYDQGIHYGYTF	TGTGCCAGCAGTTACGATCAGGGAATCCACTATGGCTACACCTTC
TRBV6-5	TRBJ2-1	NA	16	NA	CASSYLGSVRYNEQFF	TGTGCCAGCAGTTACTTGGGTAGCGTGAGGTACAATGAGCAGTTCTTC
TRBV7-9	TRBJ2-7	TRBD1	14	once	CASSLSTGPYEQYF	TGTGCCAGCAGCTTATCGACAGGGCCCTACGAGCAGTACTTC
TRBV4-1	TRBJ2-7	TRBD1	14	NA	CASSPGQAGYEQYF	TGCGCCAGCAGCCCTGGACAGGCGGGCTACGAGCAGTACTTC
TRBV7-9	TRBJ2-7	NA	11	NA	CASSPLNEQYF	TGTGCCAGCAGCCCTCTAAACGAGCAGTACTTC
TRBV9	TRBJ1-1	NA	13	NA	CASSATGITEAFF	TGTGCCAGCAGCGCCACAGGGATCACTGAAGCTTTCTTT
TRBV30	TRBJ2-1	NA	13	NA	CAWNLRDYNEQFF	TGTGCCTGGAACCTGCGGGACTACAATGAGCAGTTCTTC
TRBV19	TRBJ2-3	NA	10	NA	CARWASAQYF	TGTGCCAGATGGGCTAGCGCGCAGTATTTT
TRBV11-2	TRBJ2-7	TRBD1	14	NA	CASSFTGVNYEQYF	TGTGCCAGCAGCTTTACAGGGGTTAACTACGAGCAGTACTTC
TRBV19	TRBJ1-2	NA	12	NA	CASSIGGSGYTF	TGTGCCAGTAGTATAGGAGGATCTGGCTACACCTTC
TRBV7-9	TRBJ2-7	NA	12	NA	CASSLEGGEQYF	TGTGCCAGCAGCTTAGAGGGGGGCGAGCAGTACTTC
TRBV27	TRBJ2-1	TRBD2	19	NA	CASSLSPGLAGGHEDEQFF	TGTGCCAGCAGTTTATCCCCGGGACTAGCGGGAGGCCACGAGGATGAGCAGTTCTTC
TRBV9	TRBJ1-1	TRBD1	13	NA	CASSPRGQSEAFF	TGTGCCAGCAGCCCCAGGGGGCAGTCTGAAGCTTTCTTT
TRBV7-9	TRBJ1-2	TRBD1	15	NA	CASSPGTGLGDGYTF	TGTGCCAGCAGCCCCGGGACAGGATTAGGGGATGGCTACACCTTC
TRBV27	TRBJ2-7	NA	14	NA	CASSLATGPYEQYF	TGTGCCAGCAGTTTAGCCACAGGTCCCTACGAGCAGTACTTC
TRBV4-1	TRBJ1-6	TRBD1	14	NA	CASSQGQGGSPLHF	TGCGCCAGCAGCCAAGGACAGGGCGGTTCACCCCTCCACTTT
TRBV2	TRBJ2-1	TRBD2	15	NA	CASSGTSDNYNEQFF	TGTGCCAGCAGTGGGACTAGCGACAACTACAATGAGCAGTTCTTC
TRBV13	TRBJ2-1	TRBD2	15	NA	CASSPTSDRYNEQFF	TGTGCCAGCAGCCCTACTAGCGACCGCTACAATGAGCAGTTCTTC
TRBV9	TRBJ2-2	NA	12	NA	CASSVRPGELFF	TGTGCCAGCAGCGTGAGGCCCGGGGAGCTGTTTTTT
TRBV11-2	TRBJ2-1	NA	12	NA	CASSFAGNEQFF	TGTGCCAGCAGCTTCGCGGGCAATGAGCAGTTCTTC
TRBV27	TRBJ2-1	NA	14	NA	CASSLGLSYNEQFF	TGTGCCAGCAGTTTAGGTCTTTCCTACAATGAGCAGTTCTTC
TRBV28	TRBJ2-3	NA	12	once	CASSSYTDTQYF	TGTGCCAGCAGTTCCTACACAGATACGCAGTATTTT
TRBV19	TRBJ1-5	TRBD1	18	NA	CASSKTGTGYQSNQPQHF	TGTGCCAGTAGTAAAACTGGGACAGGGTATCAGAGCAATCAGCCCCAGCATTTT